Listed below are T cell receptor beta chains from one sample, sequenced in a study of T cells in tumors after PD-1 blockade. Assay used: immunoSEQ multiplex PCR; TCRdb lists only in-frame clones, some missing. The data show roughly 50,000 clones, more than 65% seen once. The sample in question was PBMCs, obtained before anti-PD-1 treatment. The receptors stem from a human donor with basal cell carcinoma. CDR3s include the opening cysteine and the closing phenylalanine or tryptophan. D genes are given only for firm matches. Not every row has a clone size; where given, it reads once, few, many or a size class.

D: .
J: TRBJ2-7
V: TRBV6-1
size: few
CDR3: CASSEFPGTYEQYF
DNA: TGTGCCAGCAGTGAATTTCCAGGGACCTACGAGCAGTACTTC

D: TRBD2
J: TRBJ2-5
V: TRBV12-5
size: once
CDR3: CASGLGVAGGPGETQYF
DNA: TGTGCTAGTGGTTTGGGAGTAGCGGGGGGGCCGGGGGAGACCCAGTACTTC

D: TRBD2
J: TRBJ2-3
V: TRBV7-9
size: .
CDR3: CASSLEAGLEYF
DNA: TGTGCCAGCAGCTTAGAAGCGGGGCTAGAGTATTTT

D: TRBD2
J: TRBJ2-5
V: TRBV4-1
size: .
CDR3: CASSQDSSGGLRETQYF
DNA: TGCGCCAGCAGCCAAGATTCTAGCGGGGGGCTACGAGAGACCCAGTACTTC

D: .
J: TRBJ2-5
V: TRBV5-6
size: .
CDR3: CASSLGRRETQYF
DNA: TGTGCCAGCAGCCTGGGACGGAGGGAGACCCAGTACTTC

D: .
J: TRBJ2-3
V: TRBV5-1
size: .
CDR3: CASSSQGGADTQYF
DNA: TGCGCCAGCAGCTCACAGGGTGGGGCAGATACGCAGTATTTT

D: .
J: TRBJ1-5
V: TRBV3-1/TRBV3-2
size: .
CDR3: CASSPRFANQPQHF
DNA: TGTGCCAGCAGCCCCCGTTTCGCTAATCAGCCCCAGCATTTT

D: TRBD1
J: TRBJ1-4
V: TRBV19
size: few
CDR3: CASSIVGQGRIREKLFF
DNA: TGTGCCAGTAGTATAGTGGGACAGGGACGAATTAGGGAAAAACTGTTTTTT

D: TRBD2
J: TRBJ2-5
V: TRBV7-2
size: .
CDR3: CASSLGGALETQYF
DNA: TGTGCCAGCAGCCTCGGGGGGGCTCTGGAGACCCAGTACTTC

D: TRBD1
J: TRBJ2-7
V: TRBV19
size: .
CDR3: CASSSHSGGAYEQYF
DNA: TGTGCCAGTAGTTCGCACTCAGGGGGAGCCTACGAGCAGTACTTC

D: .
J: TRBJ2-1
V: TRBV4-2
size: once
CDR3: CASSQGLTSSYNEQFF
DNA: TGTGCCAGCAGCCAAGGGCTTACGAGCTCCTACAATGAGCAGTTCTTC

D: .
J: TRBJ1-1
V: TRBV10-3
size: few
CDR3: CAIREGPTNTEAFF
DNA: TGTGCCATCAGGGAGGGACCGACGAACACTGAAGCTTTCTTT

D: .
J: TRBJ1-6
V: TRBV3-1/TRBV3-2
size: .
CDR3: CASSQDPDGIWANSPLHF
DNA: TGTGCCAGCAGCCAAGACCCAGACGGGATCTGGGCGAATTCACCCCTCCACTTT

D: .
J: TRBJ1-2
V: TRBV6-4
size: .
CDR3: CASSPRQDLSYGYTF
DNA: TGTGCCAGCAGCCCCCGACAGGATCTGAGCTATGGCTACACCTTC

D: TRBD1
J: TRBJ2-7
V: TRBV5-1
size: once
CDR3: CASSLRQGHHEQYF
DNA: TGCGCCAGCAGCTTGCGACAGGGGCACCACGAGCAGTACTTC